A single sample gave rise to the 18 T cell receptor beta chains below, sequenced in a study of shared clonotypes between healthy human individuals. TCRdb's table, derived via immunoSEQ multiplex PCR, lists solely in-frame clones and lacks some. The table shows a few million clones, with more than 80% occurring only once. Sample: naive CD4+ T cells from PBMCs. This sample's subset: CD45RA+ positively selected. The origin of the receptors is a man in his late teens or twenties in good health. Some clones in this sample may be carry-over from other donors' samples.

This clone turned up a few times. This sequence joins TRBV2 and TRBJ1-5; D not certain. Germline CDR1 reads SNHLY; CDR2 reads FYNNEI. V gave up 4 bases and J gave up 5 bases, with 12 bases separating them. The CDR3 has 14 residues. The CDR3 loop reads CASSADPGYQPQHF. The CDR3 nucleotides are TGTGCCAGCAGTGCAGATCCGGGGTATCAGCCCCAGCATTTT.

The chain recombines TRBV10-3 with TRBJ2-7; either TRBD1 or TRBD2 may supply D (5 bases each). The germline V and J ends were trimmed by 3 bases and 1 base, with 13 bases remaining between them. From germline, CDR1 is ENHRY and CDR2 SYGVKD. This CDR3 comprises 15 residues. For the CDR3, the DNA is TGTGCCATCAGTGACGGTCAGGGACGGTCCTACGAGCAGTACTTC. It specifies CAISDGQGRSYEQYF.

This chain connects TRBV29-1 to TRBJ1-1, with 8 positions matching TRBD1. This CDR3 has 10 amino acids. Per the germline V gene, CDR1 is SQVTM and CDR2 is ANQGSEA. V lost 4 bases and J lost 10; bases outside the gene matches: 2. The CDR3 DNA follows: TGCAGCGTTGGAGACAGGGGAGCTTTCTTT. Translated: CSVGDRGAFF.

The chain combines TRBV5-1 with TRBJ2-1; D gene unclear. CDR3 length: 15 residues. Germline-derived CDR1 and CDR2 are SGHRS and YFSETQ. V was pared by 1 base and J by 4 bases, with 12 bases between. The CDR3 sequence: CASSLSAGTYNEQFF. The CDR3 nucleotides read TGCGCCAGCAGCTTGTCGGCAGGAACTTACAATGAGCAGTTCTTC.

The CDR3 loop is CASSLGLAELQETQYF. CDR3 DNA: TGCGCCAGCAGCTTGGGACTAGCGGAACTCCAAGAGACCCAGTACTTC. This chain uses TRBV5-1 with TRBJ2-5; 9 nucleotides match TRBD2. Germline CDR1 and CDR2: SGHRS and YFSETQ. V gave up 0 bases and J gave up 1 base; unmatched junction bases: 4. This CDR3 comprises 16 residues. Variable domain in full (rest from reference TRBV5-1 and TRBJ2-5): KAGVTQTPRYLIKTRGQQVTLSCSPISGHRSVSWYQQTPGQGLQFLFEYFSETQRNKGNFPGRFSGRQFSNSRSEMNVSTLELGDSALYLCASSLGLAELQETQYFGPGTRLLVL.

The chain uses TRBV19 and TRBJ1-1; 9 nucleotides agree with TRBD1. V was pared by 2 bases and J by 4 bases, with 8 bases of the junction left unmatched. The CDR3 loop spans 16 amino acids. Germline CDR1 is LNHDA and CDR2 is SQIVND (reference sequence). Written as DNA, the CDR3 is TGTGCCAGTAGTATAAGGGGGACAGGGTCGTCCACTGAAGCTTTCTTT. This gives the protein CASSIRGTGSSTEAFF.

This chain connects TRBV11-2 to TRBJ2-7, with D perhaps matching TRBD2 (5 bases). This CDR3 region has 13 residues. Germline V gene sequence: CDR1 SGHAT, CDR2 FQNNGV. The V end was cut by 5 bases, the J end by 7 bases, with 15 bases between. The DNA for the CDR3 is TGTGCCAGCAGCCGAGGGATAGTGGGAGAGCAGTACTTC. It yields the protein CASSRGIVGEQYF.

The chain combines TRBV14 with TRBJ1-1; a possible D gene is TRBD1 (6 bases). Trimming shortened V by 6 bases and J by 4 bases, and 15 bases separated the two germline ends. The CDR3 runs 14 residues. CDR1 SGHDN and CDR2 FVKESK come from the germline V gene. The DNA of the CDR3 is TGTGCCAGCAGATACAGGGTTGAGGGCACTGAAGCTTTCTTT. Protein product: CASRYRVEGTEAFF.

This CDR3 is CASSGGFQPQHF. The CDR3 nucleotides are TGTGCCAGCTCGGGGGGGTTTCAGCCCCAGCATTTT. This rearrangement joins TRBV18 to TRBJ1-5; D might be TRBD1 (5 bases). Germline CDR1 and CDR2: KGHSH and LQKENI. This CDR3 has 12 residues. Trimming stripped 6 bases from V and 6 bases from J, with 9 bases between.

As to this clone: This same CDR3 is encoded by further DNA sequences in the sample. The chain couples TRBV18 to TRBJ2-5, with 7 bases matching TRBD1. Trimming at V came to 3 bases and at J to 4 bases, leaving 5 bases not matched to a gene. The germline gives CDR1 KGHSH, CDR2 LQKENI. The CDR3 contains 14 residues. The CDR3 bases are TGTGCCAGCTCACCCCGGACAGGTCGAGAGACCCAGTACTTC. Translation gives CASSPRTGRETQYF.

The V gene is TRBV19, the J gene TRBJ2-7, with a tentative D call TRBD2 (5 bases). V was trimmed by 5 bases and J by 3 bases, leaving 29 bases between them. This CDR3 contains 19 residues. Per germline, CDR1 LNHDA and CDR2 SQIVND (reference sequence). The chain's CDR3 is CASSHAPGTPRENYYEQYF. DNA of the CDR3: TGTGCCAGTAGTCACGCCCCCGGCACCCCTAGGGAGAATTACTACGAGCAGTACTTC.

This clone was observed once. The J gene is TRBJ2-3, the V gene TRBV6-6, with 8 nucleotides matching TRBD1. In germline, CDR1 is MNHNY, CDR2 SVGAGI (reference sequence). With 5 bases clipped from V and 2 bases from J, the junction kept 3 bases outside the gene matches. The CDR3 totals 14 residues. Here the CDR3 reads CASSPDRDTDTQYF. CDR3 bases: TGTGCCAGCAGTCCGGACAGGGACACAGATACGCAGTATTTT.

The rearrangement joins TRBV7-9 to TRBJ2-1; D gene unclear. The CDR3 covers 14 residues. Germline loops: CDR1 SEHNR, CDR2 FQNEAQ (reference sequence). Trimming left V 1 base short and J 5 bases short, with 9 bases between. The CDR3 loop is CASSLVRANNEQFF. DNA of the CDR3: TGTGCCAGCAGCTTAGTTCGGGCCAACAATGAGCAGTTCTTC. Supplemented by reference TRBV7-9 and TRBJ2-1, the full variable domain reads DTGVSQNPRHKITKRGQNVTFRCDPISEHNRLYWYRQTLGQGPEFLTYFQNEAQLEKSRLLSDRFSAERPKGSFSTLEIQRTEQGDSAMYLCASSLVRANNEQFFGPGTRLTVL.

Turning to this clone: Other DNA sequences in this specimen translate into the identical CDR3. The chain joins TRBV7-3 to TRBJ2-3; D is perhaps TRBD2 (6 bases). This CDR3 comprises 14 residues. Between the trimmed V and J ends, which lost 2 bases and 4 bases, there was a span of 10 bases. Germline V gives CDR1 SGHTA, CDR2 FQGTGA. CDR3 loop: CASSLSRGSDTQYF. The CDR3 DNA reads TGTGCCAGCAGCTTATCCCGGGGGTCAGATACGCAGTATTTT.

The chain links TRBV28 to TRBJ2-1; 7 nucleotides agree with TRBD2. The CDR3 has 16 residues. The germline V gene has CDR1 MDHEN and CDR2 SYDVKM. V lost 5 bases, J lost 0 bases, and 7 bases stayed unmatched. The CDR3 coding sequence is TGTGCCAGCAGTGTAAGCGGGACCAGCTCCTACAATGAGCAGTTCTTC. This sequence encodes CASSVSGTSSYNEQFF.

The chain joins TRBV4-3 to TRBJ2-7; 7 nucleotides align to TRBD2. The length of the CDR3 is 16 residues. J gave up 1 base and V 4 bases, and 10 bases lay outside the gene matches. CDR1 and CDR2 from the germline V gene are LGHNA and YSLEER. CDR3 DNA sequence: TGCGCCAGCAGCCCTCATTGGGCGGGAGTATCCTACGAGCAGTACTTC. Amino acids: CASSPHWAGVSYEQYF.

The chain carries TRBV5-4 and TRBJ1-1, with D uncertain. Germline values: CDR1 SGHNT, CDR2 YYREEE (reference sequence). V lost 4 bases and J lost 5, with 18 bases in between. This CDR3 spans 15 amino acids. CDR3 DNA: TGTGCCAGCAGCCCCGGCTCCGGCGGGGAGACTGAAGCTTTCTTT. Translation gives CASSPGSGGETEAFF.

This sequence joins TRBV30 and TRBJ2-1; D is perhaps TRBD1 (5 bases). V lost 5 bases and J lost 10, with 15 bases in between. There are 12 residues in the CDR3. Per germline, CDR1 GTSNPN and CDR2 SVGIG (reference sequence). CDR3 sequence (DNA): TGTGCCTGGGGGCCTCAGGGTGGAGAGCAGTTCTTC. Amino acid sequence: CAWGPQGGEQFF.